This T cell receptor (beta chain) appears in the sequencing data of a study of Ad26.COV2.S vaccination and SARS-CoV-2 variants (dated by TCRdb to the early 2020s). Background on the whole study: Donors in the vaccine arm were drawn from COV1001, a phase I-IIa trial of Ad26.COV2.S in healthy adults that was multicentre, randomized, double-blind and placebo-controlled. Trial participants were randomized into five groups of five: low-dose or high-dose Ad26.COV2.S given once or twice, or placebo on both occasions. Throughout the experiments and outcome assessment, investigators stayed blinded to trial group allocation. TCRbeta repertoire sequencing was used to assess the specificity and breadth of SARS-CoV-2-reactive T cell receptors after Ad26.COV2.S vaccination. Ad26.COV2.S was administered intramuscularly at a dose of 5x10^10 or 1x10^11 viral particles, either as one shot or as two shots given 56 days apart. A total of around 32 samples were included in the TCR-sequenced set, comprising around 19 Ad26.COV2.S vaccine recipients, 5 placebo recipients and 8 SARS-CoV-2 convalescent individuals.

For this chain, trimming is 4 bases at the V end and 7 bases at the J end, and the number of junction bases without a gene match is 8. The CDR3 measures 13 amino acids from cysteine to phenylalanine. Only the CDR3 DNA stays, 39 bases, in frame from base 1. From the germline V gene, CDR1 is SQVTM and CDR2 is ANQGSEA. The treatment or condition label of this sample denotes: around 19 received Ad26.COV2.S at low or high dose, single or two shots; about 5 received placebo; per-sample allocation not given. Repertoires of vaccine and placebo recipients were sequenced from samples collected on day 63 after the first injection. In Cohort 1b, 25 to 30 adults aged 18-55 years were enrolled at a single site in Boston, USA, between 29 July and 7 August 2020. Ad26.COV2.S was a replication-incompetent adenovirus type 26 vector expressing a prefusion-stabilized SARS-CoV-2 spike protein from the original Wuhan strain.

A word on this clone: Which antigen it targets is not known. No quality values exist for individual bases; no much larger clone is one base distant.

TCRbeta CDR3 regions were sequenced with the immunoSEQ Assay. After extraction, genomic DNA underwent amplification by bias-controlled multiplex PCR, followed by high-throughput sequencing. As for the authors' bioinformatics: To quantify the absolute abundance of each unique TCRbeta CDR3 region, sequences were collapsed and filtered. Usable DNA was measured by amplifying reference genes present in all nucleated cells, and TCRbeta template counts were normalized to that usable DNA to estimate T cell fraction. Repertoire TCRs were annotated as SARS-CoV-2-specific when V gene, CDR3 amino acid sequence and J gene were exactly matched to a known reactive TCR set. The reference SARS-CoV-2 TCR set was derived from MIRA and filtered for enrichment in COVID-19-positive ImmuneCODE repertoires, a step that removed public or cross-reactive TCRs. Based on the MIRA antigens, annotated TCRs were further analysed at the level of specific ORF or position within ORF. Breadth was defined as annotated unique rearrangements over total unique productive rearrangements; depth was the summed frequency of those rearrangements. TCR breadth was compared between groups using two-sided Wilcoxon rank-sum tests. The table comes from immuneACCESS by way of TCRdb, which keeps in-frame sequences with V and J called. Part of the clones is missing from these tables; in studies checked, under half for an unresolved V gene and the rest for unknown reasons. V, J and clone size are those of that table, while D and trimming were read from the DNA. Counted in this sample were approximately 420,000 clones; 80% to 90% of them appeared once. The ten largest clones take up 3.5% of the sample.

Study-level results and caveats: The study was not powered to compare responses between vaccine doses or regimens. After vaccination, substantial breadth of spike-specific CD8+ and CD4+ T cell responses was reported. Higher spike-specific TCR breadth was observed in Ad26.COV2.S recipients than in placebo recipients (P = 0.0014). Comparable non-spike TCR breadth was observed between vaccine and placebo recipients, consistent with only spike being contained in the vaccine. According to the authors, total T cell responses may have been underestimated by the TCR breadth and depth analyses.

This sequence originates from a person aged 18-65 years who received the Ad26.COV2.S COVID-19 vaccine or a placebo. The chain couples TRBV29-1 to TRBJ1-2; TRBD1 aligns with 8 central bases. This specimen was peripheral blood, taken in a trial of Ad26.COV2.S vaccine versus placebo. The DNA sequence is given as TGCAGCGTTGGTCCAGGGGGCCCGTTTGGCTACACCTTC. Translated, this is CSVGPGGPFGYTF.